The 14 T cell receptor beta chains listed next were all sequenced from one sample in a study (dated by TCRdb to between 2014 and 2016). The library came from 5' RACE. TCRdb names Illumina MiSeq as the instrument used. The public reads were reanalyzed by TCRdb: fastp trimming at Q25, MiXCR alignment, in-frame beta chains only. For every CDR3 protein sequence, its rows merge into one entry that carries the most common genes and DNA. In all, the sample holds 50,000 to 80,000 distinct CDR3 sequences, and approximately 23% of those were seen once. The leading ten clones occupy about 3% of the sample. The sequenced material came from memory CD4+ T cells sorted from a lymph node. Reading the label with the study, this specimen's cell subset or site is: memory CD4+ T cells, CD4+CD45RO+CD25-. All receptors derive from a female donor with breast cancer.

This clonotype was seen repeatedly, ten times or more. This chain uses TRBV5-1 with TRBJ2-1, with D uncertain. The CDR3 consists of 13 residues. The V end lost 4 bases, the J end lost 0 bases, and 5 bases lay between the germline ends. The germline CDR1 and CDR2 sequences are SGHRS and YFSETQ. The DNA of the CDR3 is TGCGCCAGCAGCCCGAGCTCCTACAATGAGCAGTTCTTC. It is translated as CASSPSSYNEQFF.

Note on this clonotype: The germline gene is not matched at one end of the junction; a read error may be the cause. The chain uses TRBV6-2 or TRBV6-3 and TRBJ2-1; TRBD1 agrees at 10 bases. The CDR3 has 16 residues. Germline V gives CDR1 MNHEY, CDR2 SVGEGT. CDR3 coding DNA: TGTGCCTGCAGTTACTCTCCGGGACAGGGGTACAATGAGCAGTTCTTC. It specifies CACSYSPGQGYNEQFF.

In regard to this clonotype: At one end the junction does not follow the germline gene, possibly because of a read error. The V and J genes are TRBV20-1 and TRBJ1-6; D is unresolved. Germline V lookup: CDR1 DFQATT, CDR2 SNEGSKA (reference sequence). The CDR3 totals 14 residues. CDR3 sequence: CSARSSSYNSPLRF. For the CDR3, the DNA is TGCAGTGCTAGATCCAGCTCCTATAATTCACCCCTCCGCTTT.

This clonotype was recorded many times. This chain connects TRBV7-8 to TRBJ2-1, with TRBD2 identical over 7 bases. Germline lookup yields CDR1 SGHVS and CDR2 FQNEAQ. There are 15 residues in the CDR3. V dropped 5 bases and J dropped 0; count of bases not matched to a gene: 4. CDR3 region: CASSHKRDSYNEQFF. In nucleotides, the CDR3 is TGTGCCAGCAGCCACAAGCGGGACTCCTACAATGAGCAGTTCTTC.

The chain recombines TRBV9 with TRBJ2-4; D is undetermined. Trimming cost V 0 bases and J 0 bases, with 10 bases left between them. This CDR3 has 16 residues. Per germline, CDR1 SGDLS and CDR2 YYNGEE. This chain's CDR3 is CASSVGVGVAKNIQYF. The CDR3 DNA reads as TGTGCCAGCAGCGTAGGGGTTGGGGTAGCCAAAAACATTCAGTACTTC.

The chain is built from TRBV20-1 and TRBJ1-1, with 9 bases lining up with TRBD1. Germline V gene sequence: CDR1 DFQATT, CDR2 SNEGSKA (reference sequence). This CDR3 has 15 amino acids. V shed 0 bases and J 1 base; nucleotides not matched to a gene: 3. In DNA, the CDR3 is TGCAGTGCTAGAGATCCGGACAGGGGGAACACTGAAGCTTTCTTT. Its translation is CSARDPDRGNTEAFF.

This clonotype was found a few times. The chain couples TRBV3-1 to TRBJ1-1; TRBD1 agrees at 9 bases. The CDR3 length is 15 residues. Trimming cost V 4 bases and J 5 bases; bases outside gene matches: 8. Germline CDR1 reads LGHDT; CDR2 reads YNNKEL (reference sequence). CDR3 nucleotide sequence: TGTGCCAGCAGCCGGGGACAGGGAGGAGGTACTGAAGCTTTCTTT. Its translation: CASSRGQGGGTEAFF.

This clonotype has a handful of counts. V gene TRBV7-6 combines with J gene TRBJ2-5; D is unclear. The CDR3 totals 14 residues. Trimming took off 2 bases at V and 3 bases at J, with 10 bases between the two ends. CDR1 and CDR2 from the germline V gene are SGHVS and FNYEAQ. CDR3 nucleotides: TGTGCCAGCAGCTTAATTGGACCAAAAGAGACCCAGTACTTC. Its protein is CASSLIGPKETQYF.

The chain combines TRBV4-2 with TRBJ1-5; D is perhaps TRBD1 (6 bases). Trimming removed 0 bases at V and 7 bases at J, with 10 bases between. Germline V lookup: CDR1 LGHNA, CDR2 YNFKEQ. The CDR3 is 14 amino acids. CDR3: CASSQEGRGQPQHF. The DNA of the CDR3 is TGTGCCAGCAGCCAAGAGGGCAGGGGACAGCCCCAGCATTTT.

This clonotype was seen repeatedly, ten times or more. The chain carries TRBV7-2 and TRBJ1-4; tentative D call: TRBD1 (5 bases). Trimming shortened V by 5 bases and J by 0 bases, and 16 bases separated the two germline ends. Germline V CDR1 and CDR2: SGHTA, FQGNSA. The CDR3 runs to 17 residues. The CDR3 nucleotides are TGTGCCAGCAGCAGGGGTTCAATGCCTGCAACTAATGAAAAACTGTTTTTT. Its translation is CASSRGSMPATNEKLFF.

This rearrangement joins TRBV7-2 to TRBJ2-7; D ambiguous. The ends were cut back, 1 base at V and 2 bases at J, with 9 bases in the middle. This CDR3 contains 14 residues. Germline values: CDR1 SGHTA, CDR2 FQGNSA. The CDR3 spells CASSLEVTPYEQYF. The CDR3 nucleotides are TGTGCCAGCAGCTTAGAAGTGACCCCCTACGAGCAGTACTTC.

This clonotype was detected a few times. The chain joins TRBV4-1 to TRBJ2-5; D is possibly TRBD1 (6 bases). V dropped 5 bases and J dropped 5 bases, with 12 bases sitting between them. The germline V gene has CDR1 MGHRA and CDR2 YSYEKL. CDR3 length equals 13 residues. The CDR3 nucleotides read TGCGCCAGCAGCGACACAGGGAAGGAGACCCAGTACTTC. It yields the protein CASSDTGKETQYF.

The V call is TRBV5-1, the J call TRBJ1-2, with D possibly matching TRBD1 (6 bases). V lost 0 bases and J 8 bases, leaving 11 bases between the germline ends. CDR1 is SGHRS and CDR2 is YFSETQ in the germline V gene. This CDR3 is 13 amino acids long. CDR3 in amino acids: CASSLGGQSGYTF. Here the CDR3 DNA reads TGCGCCAGCAGCTTGGGAGGACAGTCCGGCTACACCTTC.

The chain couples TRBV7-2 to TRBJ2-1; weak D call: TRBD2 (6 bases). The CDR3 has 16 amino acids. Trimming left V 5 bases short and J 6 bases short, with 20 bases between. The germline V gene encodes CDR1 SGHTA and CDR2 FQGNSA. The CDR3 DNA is TGTGCCAGCAGCATTTCATACGGGGGAGATTTCAATGAGCAGTTCTTC. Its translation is CASSISYGGDFNEQFF.